This T cell receptor beta chain was observed in a study of CD8 T cells in ankylosing spondylitis. Study findings and constraints: Roughly 8 highly homologous variants formed a TCR beta motif that appeared characteristic of ankylosing spondylitis blood. Clones linked with disease were CD8+ and fairly uncommon in the peripheral blood.

TCRdb used MiXCR to reprocess the 5' RACE reads, holding one entry per CDR3 protein. This table has under 150,000 distinct CDR3 sequences, about 13% appearing once. This clonotype was seen many times. Its specificity is unknown. The receptor's source is a female donor with ankylosing spondylitis or in good health (not recorded which). The sequenced sample consisted of blood, either unsorted or a sorted T cell fraction (not recorded which).

The DNA of the CDR3 is TGTGCCAGCAGTGAAGTTTGGGACGGTGGTTTACCCCAGCATTTT. It codes for CASSEVWDGGLPQHF. V gene TRBV2 combines with J gene TRBJ1-5; a weak D match, TRBD1 (5 bases). CDR3 size: 15 residues. CDR1 and CDR2 (germline): SNHLY, FYNNEI. Trimming left V 1 base short and J 10 bases short, with 17 bases between.